The 4 T cell receptor beta chains given below trace back to one sample, sequenced in a study of regulatory T cells in long-lasting Graves disease. Sample time point: newly diagnosed GD, antithyroid drugs for less than 3 months. PBMC RNA was the source of the TCR library. CDR3 regions were amplified by Arm-PCR using iRepertoire HTBI primers to build TCR beta libraries. TCRdb processed the multiplex PCR reads anew with MiXCR; each CDR3 protein has one entry. The table has 520,000 or so distinct CDR3 sequences, about 11% seen once; the top ten hold over 7%. These data also featured in a second study, about T cells in Graves' hyperthyroidism and ophthalmopathy.

The sample in question was peripheral blood mononuclear cells (PBMCs), obtained at new diagnosis, from a patient treated with antithyroid drugs. The receptors come from a woman under 40 with Graves disease.

This clonotype has at least ten counts. The genes are TRBV28 and TRBJ2-5; no reliable D call. Per the germline V gene, CDR1 is MDHEN and CDR2 is SYDVKM. The CDR3 runs to 13 residues. V was shortened by 3 bases and J by 7 bases, with 12 bases between the two germline ends. CDR3 protein: CASSFVRLRTQYF. The CDR3 region has the DNA TGTGCCAGCAGTTTTGTAAGGCTTAGGACCCAGTACTTC.

A few counts support this clonotype. The chain carries TRBV20-1 and TRBJ2-5; D possibly corresponds to TRBD1 (6 bases). The V end was cut by 3 bases, the J end by 5 bases, with 10 bases between. This CDR3 contains 12 residues. Germline V gene data show CDR1 as DFQATT and CDR2 as SNEGSKA (reference sequence). DNA for the CDR3: TGCAGTGCTAGGCAGGGGTCTGAGACCCAGTACTTC. It specifies CSARQGSETQYF.

The rearrangement joins TRBV5-1 to TRBJ2-7, with 10 bases that match TRBD2. The CDR3 totals 15 residues. Unmatched junction bases numbered 8, after V lost 4 bases and J lost 4 bases. Germline-derived CDR1 and CDR2 are SGHRS and YFSETQ. CDR3: CASSLLTSGTYEQYF. The CDR3 coding sequence is TGCGCCAGCAGCCTCCTAACTAGCGGGACATACGAGCAGTACTTC.

This clonotype was counted only a few times. This chain connects TRBV19 to TRBJ2-5; no reliable D call. The germline V gene has CDR1 LNHDA and CDR2 SQIVND (reference sequence). The CDR3 covers 13 residues. V lost 5 bases and J 3 bases, leaving 10 bases between the germline ends. CDR3: CASSFDVEETQYF. The CDR3 nucleotides are TGTGCCAGTAGTTTCGACGTGGAAGAGACCCAGTACTTC.